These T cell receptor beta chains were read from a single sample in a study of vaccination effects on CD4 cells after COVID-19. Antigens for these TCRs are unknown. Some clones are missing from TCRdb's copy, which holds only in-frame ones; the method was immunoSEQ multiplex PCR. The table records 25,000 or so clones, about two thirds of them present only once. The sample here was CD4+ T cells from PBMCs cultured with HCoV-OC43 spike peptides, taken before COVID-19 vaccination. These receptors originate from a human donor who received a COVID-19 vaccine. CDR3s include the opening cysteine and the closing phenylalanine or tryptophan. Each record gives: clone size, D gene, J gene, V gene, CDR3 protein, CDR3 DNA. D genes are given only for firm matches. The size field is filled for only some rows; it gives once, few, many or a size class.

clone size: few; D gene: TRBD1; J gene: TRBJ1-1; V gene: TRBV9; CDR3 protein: CASKGQGAGEAFF; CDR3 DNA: TGTGCCAGCAAGGGACAGGGGGCCGGTGAAGCTTTCTTT
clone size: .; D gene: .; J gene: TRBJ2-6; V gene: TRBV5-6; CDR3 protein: CASSLAVEGRGSRANVLTF; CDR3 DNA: TGTGCCAGCAGCTTGGCCGTGGAGGGCCGAGGGTCTCGGGCCAACGTCCTGACTTTC
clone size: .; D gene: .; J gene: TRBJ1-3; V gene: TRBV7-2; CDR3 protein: CASSLRSSGNTIYF; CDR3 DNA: TGTGCCAGCAGCTTAAGGAGCTCTGGAAACACCATATATTTT
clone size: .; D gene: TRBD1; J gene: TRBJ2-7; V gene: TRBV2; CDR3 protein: CATPGTDRESYEQYF; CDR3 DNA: TGTGCCACCCCGGGAACGGACAGGGAATCCTACGAGCAGTACTTC
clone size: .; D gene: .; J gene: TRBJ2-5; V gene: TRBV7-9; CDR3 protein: CASSQAGLGAETQYF; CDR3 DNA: TGTGCCAGCAGTCAAGCGGGACTGGGGGCGGAGACCCAGTACTTC
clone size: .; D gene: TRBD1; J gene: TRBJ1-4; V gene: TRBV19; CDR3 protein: CASSILYRGRGGATNEKLFF; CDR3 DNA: TGTGCCAGTAGTATTCTGTACAGGGGGCGCGGAGGTGCAACTAATGAAAAACTGTTTTTT
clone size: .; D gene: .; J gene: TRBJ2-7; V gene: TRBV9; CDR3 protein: CASSIGQGSAYEQYF; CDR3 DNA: TGTGCCAGCAGCATAGGGCAGGGATCGGCGTACGAGCAGTACTTC
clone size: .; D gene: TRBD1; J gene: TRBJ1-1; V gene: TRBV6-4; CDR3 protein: CASSSGTENTEAFF; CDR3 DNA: TGTGCCAGCAGCTCCGGGACAGAGAACACTGAAGCTTTCTTT
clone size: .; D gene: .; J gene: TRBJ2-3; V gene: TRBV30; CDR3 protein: CAWSQRNSDTQYF; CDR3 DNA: TGTGCCTGGAGTCAGCGGAACTCAGATACGCAGTATTTT
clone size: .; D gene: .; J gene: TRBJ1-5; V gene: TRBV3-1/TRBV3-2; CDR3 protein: CASSQDLSDLQPQHF; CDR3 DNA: TGTGCCAGCAGCCAAGATTTGTCGGATCTTCAGCCCCAACATTTT
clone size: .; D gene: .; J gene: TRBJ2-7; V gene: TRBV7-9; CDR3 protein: CASSSYSYEQYF; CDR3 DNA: TGTGCCAGCAGCTCTTACTCCTACGAGCAGTACTTC
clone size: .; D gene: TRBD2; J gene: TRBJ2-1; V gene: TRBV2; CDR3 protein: CASRAGGYNEQFF; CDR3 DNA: TGTGCCAGCAGGGCGGGGGGGTACAATGAGCAGTTCTTC
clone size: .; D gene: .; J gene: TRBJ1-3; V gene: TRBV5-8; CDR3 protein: CASSLETGTGNTIYF; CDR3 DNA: TGTGCCAGCAGCTTGGAAACAGGGACTGGAAACACCATATATTTT
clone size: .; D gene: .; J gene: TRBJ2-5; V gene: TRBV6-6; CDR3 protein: CASRGDPSQETQYF; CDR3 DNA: TGTGCCAGCAGGGGAGACCCGTCCCAAGAGACCCAGTACTTC
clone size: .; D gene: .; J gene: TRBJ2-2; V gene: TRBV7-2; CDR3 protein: CASSLRGTVTGELFF; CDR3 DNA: TGTGCCAGCAGCTTACGGGGGACTGTGACCGGGGAGCTGTTTTTT
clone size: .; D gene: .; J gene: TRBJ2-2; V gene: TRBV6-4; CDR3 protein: CASSEQPANTGELFF; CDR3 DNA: TGTGCCAGCAGTGAGCAGCCAGCGAACACCGGGGAGCTGTTTTTT
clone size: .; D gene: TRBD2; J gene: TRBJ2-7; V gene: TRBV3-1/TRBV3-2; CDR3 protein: CASSQDLLAGGREQYF; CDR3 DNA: TGTGCCAGCAGCCAAGATCTTCTGGCGGGGGGGCGCGAGCAGTACTTC
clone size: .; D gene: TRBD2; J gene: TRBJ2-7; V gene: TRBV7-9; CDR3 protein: CASSPRGGSGRAWYEQYF; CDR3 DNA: TGTGCCAGCAGCCCCAGGGGGGGTAGCGGGAGGGCCTGGTACGAGCAGTACTTC
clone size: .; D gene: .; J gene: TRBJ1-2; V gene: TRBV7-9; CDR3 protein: CASSSFRGHNYGYTF; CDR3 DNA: TGTGCCAGCAGCTCCTTCAGGGGACATAACTATGGCTACACCTTC
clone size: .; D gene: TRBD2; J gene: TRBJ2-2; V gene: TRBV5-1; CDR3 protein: CASSWGGANTGELFF; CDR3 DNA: TGCGCCAGCAGCTGGGGGGGAGCGAACACCGGGGAGCTGTTTTTT
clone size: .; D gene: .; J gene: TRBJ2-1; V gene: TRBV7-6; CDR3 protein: CASSLGERADLSYNEQFF; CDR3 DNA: TGTGCCAGCAGCTTGGGGGAGAGGGCCGATCTCTCCTACAATGAGCAGTTCTTC
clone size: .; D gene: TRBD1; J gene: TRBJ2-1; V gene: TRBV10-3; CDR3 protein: CAISESKGQGAEQFF; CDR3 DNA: TGTGCCATCAGTGAGTCGAAGGGACAGGGGGCCGAGCAGTTCTTC
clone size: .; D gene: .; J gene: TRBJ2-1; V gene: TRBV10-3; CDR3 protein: CATSRDQIYNEQFF; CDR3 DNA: TGTGCCACTAGCCGGGACCAAATCTACAATGAGCAGTTCTTC
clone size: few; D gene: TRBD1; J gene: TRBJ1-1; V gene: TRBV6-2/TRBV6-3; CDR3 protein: CASSLPSTGLRLNTEAFF; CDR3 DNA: TGTGCCAGCAGTTTACCATCGACAGGGCTCCGCTTGAACACTGAAGCTTTCTTT
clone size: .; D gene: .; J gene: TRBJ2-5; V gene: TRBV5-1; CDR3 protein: CASSLGSNGEQETQYF; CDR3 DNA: TGCGCCAGCAGCTTGGGGTCGAATGGGGAACAAGAGACCCAGTACTTC
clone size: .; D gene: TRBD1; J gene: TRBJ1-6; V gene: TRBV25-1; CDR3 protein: CASSVLPGQANSPLHF; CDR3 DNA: TGTGCCAGCAGTGTGCTACCGGGACAGGCAAATTCACCCCTCCACTTT
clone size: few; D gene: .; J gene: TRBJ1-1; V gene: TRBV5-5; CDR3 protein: CASSLAGLTEAFF; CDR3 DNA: TGTGCCAGCAGCTTGGCAGGGCTCACTGAAGCTTTCTTT
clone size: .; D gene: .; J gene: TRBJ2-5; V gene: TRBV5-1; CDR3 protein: CASSLQETQYF; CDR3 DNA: TGCGCCAGCAGCCTACAAGAGACCCAGTACTTC
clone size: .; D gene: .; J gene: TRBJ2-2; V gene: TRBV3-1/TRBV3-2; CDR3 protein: CASTFFGGLTGELFF; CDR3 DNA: TGTGCCAGCACCTTCTTCGGGGGGCTAACCGGGGAGCTGTTTTTT
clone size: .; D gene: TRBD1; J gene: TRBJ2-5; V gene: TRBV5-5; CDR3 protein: CASSQGQGQETQYF; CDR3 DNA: TGTGCCAGCAGCCAGGGACAGGGACAAGAGACCCAGTACTTC
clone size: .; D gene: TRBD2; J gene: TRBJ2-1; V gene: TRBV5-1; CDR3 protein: CASSLIGTSGWGEQFF; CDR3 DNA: TGCGCCAGCAGCCTTATCGGGACTAGCGGTTGGGGTGAGCAGTTCTTC
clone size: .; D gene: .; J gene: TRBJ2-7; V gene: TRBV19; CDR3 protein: CASSIEVNRREQYF; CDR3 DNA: TGTGCCAGTAGTATCGAGGTTAACCGTAGGGAGCAGTACTTC
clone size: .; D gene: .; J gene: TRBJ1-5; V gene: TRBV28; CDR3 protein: CEVGGNNQPQHF; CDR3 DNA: TGTGAGGTGGGGGGCAACAATCAGCCCCAGCATTTT
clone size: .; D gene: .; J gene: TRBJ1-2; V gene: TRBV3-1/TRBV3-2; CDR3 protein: CASSSMSGGAGGYTF; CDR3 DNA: TGTGCCAGCAGCTCCATGTCGGGGGGCGCGGGAGGCTACACCTTC
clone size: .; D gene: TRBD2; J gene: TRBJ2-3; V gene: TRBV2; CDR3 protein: CASRVYGGAGTDTQYF; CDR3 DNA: TGTGCCAGCAGAGTATACGGGGGGGCGGGCACAGATACGCAGTATTTT
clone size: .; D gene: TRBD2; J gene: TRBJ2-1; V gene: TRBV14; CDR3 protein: CASSQVGSGRYNEQFF; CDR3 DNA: TGTGCCAGCAGCCAAGTCGGTAGCGGGAGGTACAATGAGCAGTTCTTC
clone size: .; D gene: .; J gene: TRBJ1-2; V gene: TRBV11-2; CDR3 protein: CASSLGAGYGYTF; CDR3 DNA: TGTGCCAGCAGCTTAGGGGCAGGGTATGGCTACACCTTC
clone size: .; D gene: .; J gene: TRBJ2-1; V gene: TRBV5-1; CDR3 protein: CASRQDLVVGQFF; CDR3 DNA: TGCGCCAGCAGACAGGACTTAGTCGTGGGTCAGTTCTTC
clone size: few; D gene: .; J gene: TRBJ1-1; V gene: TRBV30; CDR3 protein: CAWDKNTEAFF; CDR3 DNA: TGTGCCTGGGACAAGAACACTGAAGCTTTCTTT
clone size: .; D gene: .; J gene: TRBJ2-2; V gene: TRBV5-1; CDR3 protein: CASSLAGGADTGELFF; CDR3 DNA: TGCGCCAGCAGCTTGGCCGGAGGGGCTGACACCGGGGAGCTGTTTTTT
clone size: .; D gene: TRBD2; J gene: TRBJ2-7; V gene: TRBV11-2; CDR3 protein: CASRAISGRVYEQYF; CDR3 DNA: TGTGCCAGCAGAGCCATCAGCGGGAGGGTCTACGAGCAGTACTTC
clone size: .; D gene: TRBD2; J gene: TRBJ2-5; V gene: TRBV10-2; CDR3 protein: CASSDTSGGEETQYF; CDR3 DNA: TGCGCCAGCAGTGATACTAGCGGGGGGGAGGAGACCCAGTACTTC
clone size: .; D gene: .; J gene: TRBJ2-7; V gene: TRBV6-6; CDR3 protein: CASSLDGTFGDEQYF; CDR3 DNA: TGTGCCAGCAGTCTAGACGGGACATTTGGCGACGAGCAGTACTTC
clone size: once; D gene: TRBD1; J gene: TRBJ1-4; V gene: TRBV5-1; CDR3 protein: CASSLGQYNEKLFF; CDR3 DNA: TGCGCCAGCAGCCTGGGACAGTATAATGAAAAACTGTTTTTT
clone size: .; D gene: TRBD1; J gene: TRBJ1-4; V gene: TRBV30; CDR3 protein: CAAYRGDANEKLFF; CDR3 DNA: TGTGCCGCCTACAGGGGGGACGCTAATGAAAAACTGTTTTTT
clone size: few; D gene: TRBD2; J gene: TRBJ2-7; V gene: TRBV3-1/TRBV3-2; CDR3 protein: CASSRSGGAYEQYF; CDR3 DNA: TGTGCCAGCAGCCGGTCCGGGGGGGCCTACGAGCAGTACTTC
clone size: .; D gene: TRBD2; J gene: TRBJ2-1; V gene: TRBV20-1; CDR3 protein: CSASRASGGRSSYNEQFF; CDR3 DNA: TGCAGTGCTAGTAGGGCTAGCGGGGGGCGCAGCTCCTACAATGAGCAGTTCTTC
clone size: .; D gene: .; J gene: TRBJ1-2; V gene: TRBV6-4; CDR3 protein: CASSDRGGSYGYTF; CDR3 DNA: TGTGCCAGCAGCGACCGCGGCGGGAGCTATGGCTACACCTTC
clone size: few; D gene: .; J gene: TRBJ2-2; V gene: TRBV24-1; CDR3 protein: CATSALTTGELFF; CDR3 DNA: TGTGCCACCAGTGCCCTCACCACCGGGGAGCTGTTTTTT
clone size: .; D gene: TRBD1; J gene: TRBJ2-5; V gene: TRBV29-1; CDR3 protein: CSGGQGRLETQYF; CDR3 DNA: TGCAGCGGTGGACAGGGGAGGTTGGAGACCCAGTACTTC